This T cell receptor (beta chain) was captured by sequencing in a study of vaccination and CD4 T cells after COVID-19. Study as a whole: From HCoV-229E, HCoV-OC43, HCoV-NL63 and SARS-CoV-2, overlapping spike peptides were used to stimulate the cells.

The CDR3 consists of 14 residues. Per germline, CDR1 MNHNS and CDR2 SASEGT. V trimming: 6 bases; J trimming: 4 bases; junction bases outside the gene matches: 6. The treatment: roughly 10-day PBMC culture with coronavirus spike peptide pools or control peptides (ViraFEST assay). Sequence data for DNA of cultured CD4+ T cells were generated by the Oncomine TCR Beta short-read assay. MiXCR, run by TCRdb on the PCR reads, gives a single entry per CDR3 protein. The data contain over 11,000 distinct CDR3 sequences, roughly 43% of them singletons. Of note for this clonotype: Its antigen is unknown.

Sequences were obtained from cultured CD4+ T cells from blood. This receptor was identified in a human donor with COVID-19. The chain employs TRBV6-1 and TRBJ2-3; 8 nucleotides match TRBD2. The DNA of the CDR3 is TGTGCCAGCAGACCAAGACTAGCGTCAGATACGCAGTATTTT. It specifies CASRPRLASDTQYF.